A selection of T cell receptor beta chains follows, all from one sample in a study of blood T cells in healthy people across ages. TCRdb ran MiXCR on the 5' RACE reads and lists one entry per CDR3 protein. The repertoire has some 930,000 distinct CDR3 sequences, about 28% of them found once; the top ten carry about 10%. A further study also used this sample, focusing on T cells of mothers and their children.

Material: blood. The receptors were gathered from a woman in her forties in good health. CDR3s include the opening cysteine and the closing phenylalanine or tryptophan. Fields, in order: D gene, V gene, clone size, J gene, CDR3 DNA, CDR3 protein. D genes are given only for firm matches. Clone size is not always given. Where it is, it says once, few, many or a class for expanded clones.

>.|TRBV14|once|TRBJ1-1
TGTGCCAGCAGCCAAGATATCATGAACACTGAAGCTTTCTTT
CASSQDIMNTEAFF
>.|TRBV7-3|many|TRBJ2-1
TGTGCCAGCAGCCTTTCAGGGGTTAGCTCCTACAATGAGCAGTTCTTC
CASSLSGVSSYNEQFF
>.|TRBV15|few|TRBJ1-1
TGTGCCACCAGCAGAGGAAGGCAGGGGATCACTGAAGCTTTCTTT
CATSRGRQGITEAFF
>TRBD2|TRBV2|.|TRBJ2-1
TGTGCCAGCAGAATGACTAGCGGGGGACCCTCCTACAATGAGCAGTTCTTC
CASRMTSGGPSYNEQFF
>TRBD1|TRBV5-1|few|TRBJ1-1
TGCGCCAGCAGCTTCCAGACAGGGGGGAACACTGAAGCTTTCTTT
CASSFQTGGNTEAFF
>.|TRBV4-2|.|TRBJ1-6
TGTGCCAGCAGCCAGGGGGGGCGCCTGGATTCACCCCTCCACTTT
CASSQGGRLDSPLHF
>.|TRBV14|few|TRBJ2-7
TGTGCCAGCAGTCGCAACGCGGGACAGTCCTCCTACGAGCAGTACTTC
CASSRNAGQSSYEQYF
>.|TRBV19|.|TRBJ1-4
TGTGCCAGTAATTTCGGAGGCATGTTTGAAAAACTGTTTTTT
CASNFGGMFEKLFF
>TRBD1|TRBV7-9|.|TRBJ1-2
TGTGCCAGCAGAAGACAGGGAATGGGGAGCTATGGCTACACCTTC
CASRRQGMGSYGYTF
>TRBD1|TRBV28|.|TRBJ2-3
TGTGCCAGCAGTTTCGGGACAGGGACGGTAGATACGCAGTATTTT
CASSFGTGTVDTQYF
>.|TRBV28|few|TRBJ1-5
TGTGCCAGCAGTTCATGGCAGGGACCTAGCAATCAGCCCCAGCATTTT
CASSSWQGPSNQPQHF
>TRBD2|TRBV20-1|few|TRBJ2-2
TGCAGTGCTAGAGACCAGCGGGGGTTCGGGGAGCTGTTTTTT
CSARDQRGFGELFF
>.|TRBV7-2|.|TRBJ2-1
TGTGCCAGCAGCCCTTCCGCGTCTTACAATGAGCAGTTCTTC
CASSPSASYNEQFF
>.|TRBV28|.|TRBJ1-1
TGTACCAGCAGTTTTGGATCGTACGGGGGGCTGTATAACACTGAAGCTTTCTTT
CTSSFGSYGGLYNTEAFF
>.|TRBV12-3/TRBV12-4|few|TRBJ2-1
TGTGCCAGCAGTTCAGGAGGGGGGCCCAATGAGCAGTTCTTC
CASSSGGGPNEQFF
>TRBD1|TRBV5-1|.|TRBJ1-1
TGCGCCAGCAGCCAGCAGGACAGGGGGCTTACTGAAGCTTTCTTT
CASSQQDRGLTEAFF
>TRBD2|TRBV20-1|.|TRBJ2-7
TGCAGTGCTAGGGGACTAACGCACCTTTTCGAGCAGTACTTC
CSARGLTHLFEQYF
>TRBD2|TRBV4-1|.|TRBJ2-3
TGCGCCAGCAGCCAAGCCCGAGCGGGGATGGCAGATACGCAGTATTTT
CASSQARAGMADTQYF
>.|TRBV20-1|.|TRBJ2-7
TGCAGTGCTAGGGACTTTACGGGGTACGAGCAGTACTTC
CSARDFTGYEQYF
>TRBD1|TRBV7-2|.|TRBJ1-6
TGTGCCAGCAGCGCCCGACAGGGGGCGGCCTATAATTCACCCCTCCACTTT
CASSARQGAAYNSPLHF
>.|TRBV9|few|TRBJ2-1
TGTGCCAGCAGCGTAGACTGGAGCTCCTACAATGAGCAGTTCTTC
CASSVDWSSYNEQFF
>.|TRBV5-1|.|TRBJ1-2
TGCGCCAGCAGCTCGTATAGTACTAACTATGGCTACACCTTC
CASSSYSTNYGYTF
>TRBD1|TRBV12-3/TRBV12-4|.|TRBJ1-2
TGTGCCAGCACCGAGGGGGTTGACAGGGGATGCACCTTC
CASTEGVDRGCTF
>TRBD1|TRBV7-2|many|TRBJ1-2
TGTGCCAGCAGATCCGGGACAGGGGACTATGGCTACACCTTC
CASRSGTGDYGYTF
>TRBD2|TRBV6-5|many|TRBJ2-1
TGTGCCAGTTACGGGGGGCGGGGGGGCCTCAATGAGCAGTTCTTC
CASYGGRGGLNEQFF
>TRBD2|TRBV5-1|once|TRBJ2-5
TGCGCCAGCAGCTCCGGACTAGCGGGAATAGAGACCCAGTACTTC
CASSSGLAGIETQYF
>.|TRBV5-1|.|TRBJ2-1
TGCGCCGGCAGCTTCGGGGTCGGGGGTCAATCCTACAATGAGCAGTTCTTC
CAGSFGVGGQSYNEQFF
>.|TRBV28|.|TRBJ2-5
TGTGCCAGCAGTTTAAATATATACCAAGAGACCCAGTACTTC
CASSLNIYQETQYF
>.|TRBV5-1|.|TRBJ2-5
TGCGCCAGCAGCTACGACCCTTTGAATCAAGAGACTCAGTACTTC
CASSYDPLNQETQYF
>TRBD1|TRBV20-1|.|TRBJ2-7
TGTAGTGCCTTGGACAGGTCACACTACGAGCAGTACTTC
CSALDRSHYEQYF
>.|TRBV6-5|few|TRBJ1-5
TGTGCCAGCAGTTACTCGGACGGGAATCAGCCCCAGCATTTT
CASSYSDGNQPQHF
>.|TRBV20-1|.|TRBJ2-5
TGCAGTGCTGACGGGAAACAGGGCGCCCAGCAAGAGACCCAGTACTTC
CSADGKQGAQQETQYF
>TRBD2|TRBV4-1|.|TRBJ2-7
TGCGCCAGCAGCCAAGATATAGCGGGAGGGTCTTACGAGCAGTACTTC
CASSQDIAGGSYEQYF
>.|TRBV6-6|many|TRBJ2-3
TGTGCCAGCAGTTCAGCGGATACGCAGTATTTT
CASSSADTQYF
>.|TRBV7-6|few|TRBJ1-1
TGTGCCAGCAGCTTAGAGGGAGTGGGGTCCGGGGGTGAAGCTTTCTTT
CASSLEGVGSGGEAFF
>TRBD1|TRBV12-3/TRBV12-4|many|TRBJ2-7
TGTGCCAGCAGACAAGGGACAGGTGGACCCTACGAGCAGTACTTC
CASRQGTGGPYEQYF
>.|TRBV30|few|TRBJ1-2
TGTGCCTGGAGTGCAGGCCAGCGGGGCTACACCTTC
CAWSAGQRGYTF
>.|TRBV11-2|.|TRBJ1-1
TGTGCCAGCGGCACCCAGGGTAACGCTGAAGCTTTCTTT
CASGTQGNAEAFF
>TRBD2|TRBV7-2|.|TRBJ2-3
TGTGCCAGCAGCTTAGATTGGGCGGGGGGCGCAGATACGCAGTATTTT
CASSLDWAGGADTQYF
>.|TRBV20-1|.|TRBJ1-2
TGCAGTGCTCCTGGGGAGGGTGCCTATGGCTACACCTTC
CSAPGEGAYGYTF
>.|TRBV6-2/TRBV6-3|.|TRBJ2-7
TGTGCCGGCAGTTGGTCGGCAGTCTCCTACGAGCAGTACTTC
CAGSWSAVSYEQYF
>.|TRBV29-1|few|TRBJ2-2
TGCAGCGTTGCCTCTAGGGCCGGGGAGCTGTTTTTT
CSVASRAGELFF
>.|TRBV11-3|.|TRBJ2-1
TGTGCCAGCAGCTTGGGGCCCCTAATGCACAATGAGCAGTTCTTC
CASSLGPLMHNEQFF
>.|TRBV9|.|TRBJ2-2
TGTGCCAGCAGCCCAAGGGGGGAAGCCGGGGAGCTGTTTTTT
CASSPRGEAGELFF
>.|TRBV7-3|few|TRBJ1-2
TGTGCCAGCAGCCCAGCCCCCAGGAATAACTATGGCTACACCTTC
CASSPAPRNNYGYTF
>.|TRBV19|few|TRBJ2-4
TGTGCCAGTAGTTCCGCCGGGTCCCAAAAAATTCAGTACTTC
CASSSAGSQKIQYF
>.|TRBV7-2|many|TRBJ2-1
TGTGCCAGCAGCTTAGGTGTAGAGCAGTTCTTC
CASSLGVEQFF